These 26 T cell receptor beta chains were all obtained from the same sample, sequenced in a study of OX40 agonist ivuxolimab in advanced cancers. Assay: immunoSEQ multiplex PCR; the TCRdb copy retains only in-frame clones and omits some. The sample yields some 31,000 clones, roughly 90% seen once. Sequences were derived from CD4+ or CD8+ T cells sorted from blood, sampled in a trial of the OX40 agonist ivuxolimab. These TCRs come from an adult with an advanced solid tumor such as melanoma, head and neck, liver or kidney cancer.

The J gene is TRBJ1-1, the V gene TRBV14; possibly TRBD1 for D (5 bases). This CDR3 region has 15 residues. CDR1 and CDR2 from the germline V gene are SGHDN and FVKESK. V lost 7 bases, J lost 3 bases, and 18 bases lay in between. Here the CDR3 DNA reads TGTGCCAGCACCGGATGGGACTCAGCGGACACTGAAGCTTTCTTT. It encodes CASTGWDSADTEAFF.

The chain employs TRBV7-9 and TRBJ2-3, with D perhaps given as TRBD1 or TRBD2 (5 bases each). Germline V gene lookup returns CDR1 SEHNR and CDR2 FQNEAQ (reference sequence). There are 14 residues in the CDR3. Trimming took 4 bases from V and 6 from J, leaving 14 bases between them. The CDR3 DNA follows: TGTGCCAGCAGCTCCTGGGGGAATCTGGATACGCAGTATTTT. It codes for CASSSWGNLDTQYF.

The V and J genes are TRBV27 and TRBJ1-2; 9 nucleotides align to TRBD1. V gave up 5 bases and J gave up 6 bases; unmatched junction bases: 7. The germline V gene has CDR1 MNHEY and CDR2 SMNVEV (reference sequence). This CDR3 has 14 residues. This CDR3 is CASSLTGTGNGYTF. In DNA, the CDR3 is TGTGCCAGCAGTCTAACGGGGACAGGGAATGGCTACACCTTC.

The chain uses TRBV7-9 and TRBJ2-2; D might be TRBD2 (6 bases). The CDR3 covers 16 residues. Germline V lookup: CDR1 SEHNR, CDR2 FQNEAQ (reference sequence). Between the trimmed V and J ends, which lost 3 bases and 6 bases, there was a span of 17 bases. CDR3 sequence: CASSFQRVAAAGELFF. CDR3 nucleotides: TGTGCCAGCAGCTTCCAAAGGGTAGCGGCCGCCGGGGAGCTGTTTTTT. The full variable domain, its missing parts supplied by reference TRBV7-9 and TRBJ2-2, is DTGVSQNPRHKITKRGQNVTFRCDPISEHNRLYWYRQTLGQGPEFLTYFQNEAQLEKSRLLSDRFSAERPKGSFSTLEIQRTEQGDSAMYLCASSFQRVAAAGELFFGEGSRLTVL.

The chain is built from TRBV4-2 and TRBJ2-2; maybe TRBD2 (5 bases). CDR3 size: 15 residues. V lost 0 bases to trimming and J lost 6 bases, with 11 bases between them. CDR1 and CDR2 (germline): LGHNA, YNFKEQ. CDR3 bases: TGTGCCAGCAGCCAAGATCGGACTGTCGCCGGGGAGCTGTTTTTT. It translates to CASSQDRTVAGELFF.

With regard to this clone: One end of the junction fails to match germline, which may point to a read error. The chain recombines TRBV6-1 with TRBJ1-2; D perhaps matches TRBD1 (5 bases). CDR3 length equals 15 residues. Germline V gene data show CDR1 as MNHNS and CDR2 as SASEGT. CDR3 nucleotides: TGTGCCAGCAGCGAAGCGCAGGGTTTCGTCTATGGCTACACCTTC. Its translation is CASSEAQGFVYGYTF.

There are a few counts of this clone. The genes are TRBV9 and TRBJ1-1; possible D gene TRBD1, 5 bases. Trimming shortened V by 4 bases and J by 8 bases, and 12 bases separated the two germline ends. The germline gives CDR1 SGDLS, CDR2 YYNGEE. CDR3 length: 12 residues. CDR3 bases: TGTGCCAGCAGCACACTTGAGGGGGAAGCTTTCTTT. This sequence encodes CASSTLEGEAFF.

The chain links TRBV15 to TRBJ2-3, with D possibly matching TRBD1 (6 bases). Deletions cut 1 base from V and 3 bases from J, with 8 bases between. This CDR3 is built from 14 residues. Germline V gene sequence: CDR1 LNHNV, CDR2 YYDKDF (reference sequence). CDR3 coding DNA: TGTGCCACCAGCAGAGGACAGGAGACAGATACGCAGTATTTT. It translates to CATSRGQETDTQYF.

The chain carries TRBV13 and TRBJ2-7; no definite D call. The CDR3 spans 12 residues. V dropped 0 bases and J dropped 3 bases, with 3 bases sitting between them. The germline V gene encodes CDR1 PRHDT and CDR2 FYEKMQ (reference sequence). The CDR3 is CASSLGSYEQYF. The CDR3 coding sequence is TGTGCCAGCAGCTTAGGTAGCTACGAGCAGTACTTC. The entire variable domain, with the rest obtained from reference TRBV13 and TRBJ2-7, is as follows: AAGVIQSPRHLIKEKRETATLKCYPIPRHDTVYWYQQGPGQDPQFLISFYEKMQSDKGSIPDRFSAQQFSDYHSELNMSSLELGDSALYFCASSLGSYEQYFGPGTRLTVT.

The rearrangement joins TRBV4-1 to TRBJ1-3; D is uncertain. The germline V and J ends were trimmed by 4 bases and 4 bases, with 14 bases remaining between them. The CDR3 has 15 residues. Germline V gives CDR1 MGHRA, CDR2 YSYEKL. The DNA for the CDR3 is TGCGCCAGCAGCCCCTCTGGACGGCGGGGAAACACCATATATTTT. As protein: CASSPSGRRGNTIYF.

For the CDR3, the DNA is TGTGCCAGCAGTGAGTGGAGGCCCAGGGGCAATGAGCAGTTCTTC. Amino acid sequence: CASSEWRPRGNEQFF. This chain links TRBV2 with TRBJ2-1, with D possibly matching TRBD1 (6 bases). There are 15 residues in the CDR3. Trimming stripped 3 bases from V and 6 bases from J, with 15 bases between. Germline values: CDR1 SNHLY, CDR2 FYNNEI.

The rearrangement joins TRBV15 to TRBJ2-1, with TRBD1 matching 9 bases. CDR3 size: 13 residues. Germline CDR1 is LNHNV and CDR2 is YYDKDF (reference sequence). After removal of 3 bases from V and 9 bases from J, the junction contained 3 bases not matched to a gene. The CDR3 spells CATSRTGGIEQFF. The CDR3 DNA follows: TGTGCCACCAGCAGGACAGGGGGTATTGAGCAGTTCTTC.

This rearrangement joins TRBV5-6 to TRBJ2-7; TRBD1 might be the D (6 bases). V shed 4 bases and J shed 6 bases, with 17 bases lying between them. The CDR3 loop spans 14 amino acids. CDR1 and CDR2 from the germline V gene are SGHDT and YYEEEE. CDR3 coding DNA: TGTGCCAGCAGCCAAGACAGGAACCTGGGCGAGCAGTACTTC. Protein product: CASSQDRNLGEQYF.

This clone occurred once. The J gene is TRBJ2-1, the V gene TRBV7-9; 13 bases map to TRBD2. Germline trimming cut 3 bases from V and 8 bases from J; bases unmatched to any gene: 10. The CDR3 has 17 amino acids. Germline V CDR1 and CDR2: SEHNR, FQNEAQ (reference sequence). In DNA form, the CDR3 reads TGTGCCAGCAGCTTCCCGACACTAGCGGGAGGGTTGTATGAGCAGTTCTTC. This gives the protein CASSFPTLAGGLYEQFF.

V and J are TRBV28 and TRBJ2-2, with TRBD2 as a possible D gene (5 bases). Trimming took off 2 bases at V and 2 bases at J, with 6 bases between the two ends. This CDR3 contains 14 residues. From germline, CDR1 is MDHEN and CDR2 SYDVKM. CDR3 bases: TGTGCCAGCAGTTTAGGACTTAACACCGGGGAGCTGTTTTTT. Translation: CASSLGLNTGELFF.

V gene TRBV7-9 combines with J gene TRBJ1-2; TRBD1 agrees at 7 bases. Germline V gives CDR1 SEHNR, CDR2 FQNEAQ (reference sequence). The length of the CDR3 is 16 residues. Losses at the gene ends were 5 bases for V and 0 bases for J; bases not matched to a gene: 9. In nucleotides, the CDR3 is TGTGCCAGCAGCCCTCGGACAGGACCCTCTAACTATGGCTACACCTTC. Its protein is CASSPRTGPSNYGYTF.

This clone showed up just once. CDR3 sequence: CASCFRQASYEQYF. CDR3 nucleotide sequence: TGTGCCAGCTGCTTCAGGCAGGCCTCCTACGAGCAGTACTTC. The chain has TRBV6-1 and TRBJ2-7; D unclear. V lost 8 bases to trimming and J lost 0 bases, with 14 bases between them. The CDR3 is 14 residues long. Germline V CDR1 and CDR2: MNHNS, SASEGT.

In its sample, this clone was seen once. This chain connects TRBV2 to TRBJ1-6; D is ambiguous. The CDR3 is 17 amino acids. Germline CDR1 reads SNHLY; CDR2 reads FYNNEI. Trimming took off 1 base at V and 0 bases at J, with 10 bases between the two ends. This CDR3 is CASSEGGLSSYNSPLHF. In DNA form, the CDR3 reads TGTGCCAGCAGTGAAGGGGGTTTGAGCTCCTATAATTCACCCCTCCACTTT.

The chain uses TRBV21-1 and TRBJ2-7; no DNA check was done on the table's D call, TRBD2. TRBV21-1 is recorded as a pseudogene. The CDR3 covers 17 residues. The CDR3 bases are TGTGCCAGCAGCAAAATTACTCGACACGGAGGAATATACGAGCAGTACTTC. It codes for CASSKITRHGGIYEQYF.

CDR3 nucleotide sequence: TGTGCCAGCAGCTTAAACGTGGGCAATCAGCCCCAGCATTTT. Encoded protein: CASSLNVGNQPQHF. The chain recombines TRBV7-9 with TRBJ1-5; D gene unclear. V was pared by 2 bases and J by 2 bases, with 7 bases between. Per germline, CDR1 SEHNR and CDR2 FQNEAQ (reference sequence). CDR3 length: 14 amino acids.

The table lists this clone with a few counts. V usage is TRBV5-8 and J usage is TRBJ1-5; D call uncertain. V was trimmed by 1 base and J by 4 bases, leaving 12 bases between them. The CDR3 runs to 15 residues. Germline CDR1 and CDR2: SGHTS and YDEGEE. CDR3: CASSLSSLLNQPQHF. DNA for the CDR3: TGTGCCAGCAGCTTGTCCAGTCTTCTGAATCAGCCCCAGCATTTT.

The chain links TRBV7-9 to TRBJ2-7, with D perhaps TRBD1 or TRBD2 (5 bases each). The CDR3 is 16 amino acids. Per the germline V gene, CDR1 is SEHNR and CDR2 is FQNEAQ (reference sequence). Trimming removed 5 bases at V and 0 bases at J, with 17 bases between. CDR3 loop: CASSPTGTVVSYEQYF. The CDR3 DNA follows: TGTGCCAGCAGCCCAACCGGGACGGTCGTCTCCTACGAGCAGTACTTC.

This sequence joins TRBV7-8 and TRBJ2-7; 12 nucleotides line up with TRBD2. Trimming at V came to 2 bases and at J to 5 bases, leaving 13 bases not matched to a gene. Germline values: CDR1 SGHVS, CDR2 FQNEAQ. The CDR3 covers 18 residues. In DNA form, the CDR3 reads TGTGCCAGCAGCTTATATGGACTAGCGGGACGCCCCCACGACGAGCAGTACTTC. Its protein product is CASSLYGLAGRPHDEQYF.

The chain has TRBV9 and TRBJ2-7; 8 bases align to TRBD1. V trimming: 3 bases; J trimming: 4 bases; junction bases outside the gene matches: 9. The CDR3 extends over 15 amino acids. Per the germline V gene, CDR1 is SGDLS and CDR2 is YYNGEE. CDR3 DNA: TGTGCCAGCAGCGAACACCCCGGGACAGGTTACGAGCAGTACTTC. Residues: CASSEHPGTGYEQYF. Combining the CDR3 with reference TRBV9 and TRBJ2-7 gives the whole variable domain DSGVTQTPKHLITATGQRVTLRCSPRSGDLSVYWYQQSLDQGLQFLIQYYNGEERAKGNILERFSAQQFPDLHSELNLSSLELGDSALYFCASSEHPGTGYEQYFGPGTRLTVT.

This chain joins TRBV19 and TRBJ2-7; 7 nucleotides line up with TRBD1. J was trimmed by 4 bases and V by 5 bases; bases with no gene match: 11. This CDR3 region has 15 residues. CDR1 is LNHDA, CDR2 SQIVND, per germline (reference sequence). The CDR3 region is CASSLYTGTAYEQYF. In nucleotides, the CDR3 is TGTGCCAGTAGTCTCTACACCGGGACAGCTTACGAGCAGTACTTC.

V and J are TRBV19 and TRBJ2-6; D is uncertain. V was shortened by 8 bases and J by 4 bases, with 12 bases between the two germline ends. Germline V gene sequence: CDR1 LNHDA, CDR2 SQIVND (reference sequence). CDR3 size: 14 residues. CDR3 sequence (DNA): TGTGCCAGTCGTTCCCTGGACGGGGCCAACGTCCTGACTTTC. Its protein is CASRSLDGANVLTF.